A selection of T cell receptor beta chains follows, all from one sample in a study of shared clonotypes between healthy human individuals. Clones were read by immunoSEQ multiplex PCR, and TCRdb kept only the in-frame ones, dropping some. The sample carries about 2.3 million clones, 90% to 95% recorded once. The specimen sequenced was naive CD4+ T cells from PBMCs. The receptors derive from a man between 18 and 35 years old in good health. Some clones in this sample may be carry-over from other donors' samples. Both conserved end residues are part of each CDR3. Fields, in order: D gene, V gene, J gene, clone size, CDR3 DNA, CDR3 protein. D genes are given only for firm matches. The size entry is marked missing in some rows and otherwise reads once, few, many or a size class.

D gene: TRBD1; V gene: TRBV5-1; J gene: TRBJ2-3; clone size: .; CDR3 DNA: TGCGCCAGCAGCTCCGGACAGGGGTTCACAGATACGCAGTATTTT; CDR3 protein: CASSSGQGFTDTQYF
D gene: TRBD1; V gene: TRBV7-3; J gene: TRBJ2-5; clone size: .; CDR3 DNA: TGTGCCAGCAGCCGAGACAGGGGCCAAGAGACCCAGTACTTC; CDR3 protein: CASSRDRGQETQYF
D gene: TRBD2; V gene: TRBV11-2; J gene: TRBJ2-1; clone size: .; CDR3 DNA: TGTGCCAGCAGCTCGTTACTAGCGGGGGGAGACAATGAGCAGTTCTTC; CDR3 protein: CASSSLLAGGDNEQFF
D gene: TRBD1; V gene: TRBV5-1; J gene: TRBJ2-2; clone size: .; CDR3 DNA: TGCGCCAGCAGCTTTTCACAGGGGGACACCGGGGAGCTGTTTTTT; CDR3 protein: CASSFSQGDTGELFF
D gene: .; V gene: TRBV23-1; J gene: TRBJ1-2; clone size: .; CDR3 DNA: TGCGCCAGCAGTCAAAACCAAGACTGTGGCTACACCTTC; CDR3 protein: CASSQNQDCGYTF
D gene: .; V gene: TRBV19; J gene: TRBJ2-5; clone size: .; CDR3 DNA: TGTGCCACTTCCACAGCGCTCCAAGAGACCCAGTACTTC; CDR3 protein: CATSTALQETQYF
D gene: TRBD1; V gene: TRBV9; J gene: TRBJ2-1; clone size: .; CDR3 DNA: TGTGCCAGCAGCCTCGGACAGGGACGGGAGCAGTTCTTC; CDR3 protein: CASSLGQGREQFF
D gene: .; V gene: TRBV11-2; J gene: TRBJ2-1; clone size: .; CDR3 DNA: TGTGCCAGCAGCTTTAGGGGGAGAAGCTCCTACAATGAGCAGTTCTTC; CDR3 protein: CASSFRGRSSYNEQFF
D gene: .; V gene: TRBV25-1; J gene: TRBJ2-7; clone size: .; CDR3 DNA: TGTGCCAGCAGTCAAATGGCGGGAGAGGGGGAGTACTTC; CDR3 protein: CASSQMAGEGEYF
D gene: TRBD2; V gene: TRBV5-4; J gene: TRBJ2-1; clone size: .; CDR3 DNA: TGTGCCACACTACTAGCGGGAGCTTACAATGAGCAGTTCTTC; CDR3 protein: CATLLAGAYNEQFF
D gene: .; V gene: TRBV5-4; J gene: TRBJ1-2; clone size: .; CDR3 DNA: TGTGCCAGCAGCTTGGCCAATAGGGGGGTTCTGGATGGCTACACCTTC; CDR3 protein: CASSLANRGVLDGYTF
D gene: TRBD1; V gene: TRBV19; J gene: TRBJ2-1; clone size: .; CDR3 DNA: TGTGCCAGTAGTATTCTAGGGGGCCGAGTGGGAAATGAGCAGTTCTTC; CDR3 protein: CASSILGGRVGNEQFF
D gene: .; V gene: TRBV27; J gene: TRBJ1-3; clone size: .; CDR3 DNA: TGTGCCAGCAGTTTATCTGGGTACTCTGGAAACACCATATATTTT; CDR3 protein: CASSLSGYSGNTIYF
D gene: TRBD2; V gene: TRBV6-5; J gene: TRBJ2-7; clone size: few; CDR3 DNA: TGTGCCAGCAGTTACTCGACTAGCGGATCCTACGAGCAGTACTTC; CDR3 protein: CASSYSTSGSYEQYF
D gene: TRBD1; V gene: TRBV28; J gene: TRBJ2-3; clone size: .; CDR3 DNA: TGTGCCAGCAGCCGTCCGGACAGGGGCCCAGATACGCAGTATTTT; CDR3 protein: CASSRPDRGPDTQYF
D gene: TRBD1; V gene: TRBV6-5; J gene: TRBJ2-7; clone size: .; CDR3 DNA: TGTGCCAGCAGTTACTCCGGGACAGGCTACGAGCAGTACTTC; CDR3 protein: CASSYSGTGYEQYF
D gene: .; V gene: TRBV18; J gene: TRBJ2-3; clone size: .; CDR3 DNA: TGTGCCAGCTTAAGATCTAGCACAGATACGCAGTATTTT; CDR3 protein: CASLRSSTDTQYF